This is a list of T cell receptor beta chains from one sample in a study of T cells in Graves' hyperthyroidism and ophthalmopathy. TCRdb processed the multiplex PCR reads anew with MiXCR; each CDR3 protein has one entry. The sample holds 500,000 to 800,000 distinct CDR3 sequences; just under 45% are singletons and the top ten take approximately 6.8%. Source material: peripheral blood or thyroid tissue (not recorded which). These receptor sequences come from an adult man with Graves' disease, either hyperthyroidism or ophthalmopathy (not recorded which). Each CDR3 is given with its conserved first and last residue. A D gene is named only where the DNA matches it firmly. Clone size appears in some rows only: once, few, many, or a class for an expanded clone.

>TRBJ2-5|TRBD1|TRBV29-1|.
CSSYRQGRQETQYF
TGCAGCAGTTACCGACAGGGGCGGCAAGAGACCCAGTACTTC
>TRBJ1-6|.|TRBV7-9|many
CASSLAAGSPLHF
TGTGCCAGCAGCTTAGCTGCGGGATCACCCCTCCACTTT
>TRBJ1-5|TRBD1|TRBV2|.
CASRAPGTGDFYSNQPQHF
TGTGCCAGCAGAGCACCCGGGACAGGGGACTTCTATAGCAATCAGCCCCAGCATTTT
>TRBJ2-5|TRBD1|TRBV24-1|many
CATSGGTGVTQYF
TGTGCCACCAGTGGGGGGACAGGGGTTACCCAGTACTTC
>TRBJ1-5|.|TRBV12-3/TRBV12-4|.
CASSLGQMGNQPQHF
TGTGCCAGCAGCTTGGGGCAGATGGGCAATCAGCCCCAGCATTTT
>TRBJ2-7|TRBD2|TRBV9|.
CASSVASGSYEQYF
TGTGCCAGCAGCGTGGCGAGCGGGAGTTACGAGCAGTACTTC
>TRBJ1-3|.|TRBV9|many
CASSVLSGRKSF
TGTGCCAGCAGCGTACTTTCGGGGAGGAAGTCTTTT
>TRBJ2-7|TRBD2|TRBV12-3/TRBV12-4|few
CASSRPGLARYEQYF
TGTGCCAGCAGCCGACCGGGACTAGCGCGCTACGAGCAGTACTTC
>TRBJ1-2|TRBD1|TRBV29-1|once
CSVDRESDYGYTF
TGCAGCGTCGACAGGGAGTCCGACTATGGCTACACCTTC
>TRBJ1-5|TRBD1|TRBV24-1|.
CATSDALDRGETQHF
TGTGCCACCAGTGATGCCTTGGACAGGGGAGAGACCCAGCATTTT
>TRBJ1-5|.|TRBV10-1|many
CASSEAGNSNQPQHF
TGCGCCAGCAGTGAGGCAGGAAATAGCAATCAGCCCCAGCATTTT
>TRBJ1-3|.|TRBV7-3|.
CASSLWERGGHTIYF
TGTGCCAGCAGCTTATGGGAGAGAGGGGGTCACACCATATATTTT
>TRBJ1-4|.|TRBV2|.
CASCSDMREKLFF
TGTGCCAGCTGCTCGGACATGAGAGAAAAACTGTTTTTT
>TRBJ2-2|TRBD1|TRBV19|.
CASRPGGENTGELFF
TGTGCCAGTAGACCAGGGGGCGAGAACACCGGGGAGCTGTTTTTT
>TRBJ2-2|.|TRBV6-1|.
CASSGGVNTGELFF
TGTGCCAGCAGTGGCGGGGTAAACACCGGGGAGCTGTTTTTT
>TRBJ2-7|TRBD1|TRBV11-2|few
CASSTDRGDPYEQYF
TGTGCCAGCAGCACGGACAGGGGAGACCCCTACGAGCAGTACTTC
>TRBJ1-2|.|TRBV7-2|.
CASSLLQGWFHGYTF
TGTGCCAGCAGCTTACTACAGGGATGGTTCCATGGCTACACCTTC
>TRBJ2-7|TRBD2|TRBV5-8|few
CASSLAVAGPYEQYF
TGTGCCAGCAGCTTGGCGGTAGCGGGACCCTACGAGCAGTACTTC
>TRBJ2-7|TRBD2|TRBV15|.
CARPMTSGYYEQYF
TGTGCTAGACCCATGACTAGCGGTTACTACGAGCAGTACTTC
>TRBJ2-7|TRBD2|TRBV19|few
CASSNDPGTSEDPYEQYF
TGTGCCAGTAGTAATGACCCCGGGACTAGCGAAGACCCCTACGAGCAGTACTTC
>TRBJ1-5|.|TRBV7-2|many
CASSLAPGRQPQHF
TGTGCCAGCAGCTTAGCGCCAGGGCGGCAGCCCCAGCATTTT
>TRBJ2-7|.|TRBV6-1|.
CASSHPPTNPTYEQYF
TGTGCCAGCAGCCACCCACCTACAAATCCTACCTACGAGCAGTACTTC
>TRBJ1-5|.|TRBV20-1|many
CSAVARGSQPQHF
TGCAGTGCTGTGGCCAGGGGTTCTCAGCCCCAGCATTTT
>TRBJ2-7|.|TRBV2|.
CASSPGQSVDEQYF
TGTGCCAGCAGTCCCGGACAAAGTGTGGACGAGCAGTACTTC
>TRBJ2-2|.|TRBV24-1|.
CATSDILPGRGNTGELFF
TGTGCCACCAGTGATATACTTCCAGGGCGCGGGAACACCGGGGAGCTGTTTTTT
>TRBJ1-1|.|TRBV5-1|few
CASSLGAGFTEAFF
TGCGCCAGCAGCTTGGGGGCAGGATTCACTGAAGCTTTCTTT
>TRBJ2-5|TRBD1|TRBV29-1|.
CSVEGTGGHLETQYF
TGCAGCGTTGAGGGGACAGGGGGCCATCTAGAGACCCAGTACTTC
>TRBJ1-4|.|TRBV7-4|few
CASSFEGGKLFF
TGTGCCAGCAGCTTTGAGGGGGGAAAACTGTTTTTT